One T cell receptor beta chain is described in this entry. The antigen is undetermined. The data were obtained in a study of blood T cells in healthy people across ages. Study results and limitations: The authors considered diversity estimates from one million T cells to be underestimates.

Together with a sample-barcoded 5' primer, a J-beta primer mix was included in a second PCR lasting about 7 to 11 cycles. TCRdb redid the calling of the 5' RACE reads with MiXCR, one entry per CDR3 protein. This sample has roughly 560,000 distinct CDR3 sequences, with 20% to 30% found just once. The data were also submitted as part of a second study, on T cells of mothers and their children. That work contributes: A few healthy Caucasian mothers gave samples, and so did their six children.

The source is a boy aged 5-17 years in good health. Material for sequencing was blood.

This chain's CDR3 is CSAPWNPDLVGAFF. The CDR3 nucleotides are TGCAGTGCTCCCTGGAACCCCGATCTAGTCGGAGCTTTCTTT. V usage is TRBV20-1 and J usage is TRBJ1-1; no firm D call. The V gene lost 5 bases and the J gene lost 10 bases, with 23 bases spanning the gap. Germline assignment: CDR1 DFQATT and CDR2 SNEGSKA (reference sequence). CDR3 length: 14 amino acids.